This T cell receptor (beta chain) was identified during a study of T-cell reconstitution after alpha-beta-depleted transplantation in children. The study, taken as a whole, reports: Some patients owed their high day-60 TCRbeta diversity to surviving recipient T cells and thymic progenitors.

The CDR3 runs to 13 residues. CDR1 is SEHNR and CDR2 is FQNEAQ in the germline V gene (reference sequence). The V gene lost 5 bases and the J gene lost 10 bases, with 17 bases spanning the gap. This clonotype was observed at least ten times. Its antigen is not known. As it was prepared, the TCRbeta library received unique molecular identifiers. TCRdb fed the PCR reads into MiXCR, producing one record per CDR3 protein. Among over 450,000 distinct CDR3 sequences, roughly a tenth were seen once, and the ten largest hold 2% to 2.5%. This TCR came from a child aged 2 to 15 with inherited bone marrow failure, due to receive a stem cell transplant. The genes are TRBV7-9 and TRBJ1-1, with unresolved D. The sample was PBMCs, taken before TCRalphabeta/CD19-depleted stem cell transplant. As DNA, the CDR3 is TGTGCCAGCAGCCCTCTCCCAACCCAGACAGCTTTCTTT. Protein sequence: CASSPLPTQTAFF.